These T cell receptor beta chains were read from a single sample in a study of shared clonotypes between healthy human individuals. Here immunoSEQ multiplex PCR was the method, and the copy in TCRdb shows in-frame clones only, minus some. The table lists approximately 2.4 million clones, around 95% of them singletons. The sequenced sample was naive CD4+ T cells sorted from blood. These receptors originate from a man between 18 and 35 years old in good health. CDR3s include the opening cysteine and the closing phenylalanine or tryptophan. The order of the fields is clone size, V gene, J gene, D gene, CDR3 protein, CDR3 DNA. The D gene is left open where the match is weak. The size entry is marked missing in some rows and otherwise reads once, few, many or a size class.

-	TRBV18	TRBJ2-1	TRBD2	CASSPPLLAGGPWNEQFF	TGTGCCAGCTCACCACCTCTCCTAGCGGGGGGGCCTTGGAATGAGCAGTTCTTC
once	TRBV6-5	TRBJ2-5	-	CASSRDLETQYF	TGTGCCAGCAGCCGTGATTTGGAGACCCAGTACTTC
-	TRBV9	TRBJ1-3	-	CASSVEAGGNTIYF	TGTGCCAGCAGCGTAGAGGCAGGGGGAAACACCATATATTTT
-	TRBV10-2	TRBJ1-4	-	CASRGSGIGEKLFF	TGCGCCAGCAGGGGGTCAGGGATTGGTGAAAAACTGTTTTTT
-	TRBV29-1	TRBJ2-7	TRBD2	CSVVLAGGFYEQYF	TGCAGCGTTGTACTAGCGGGAGGGTTTTACGAGCAGTACTTC
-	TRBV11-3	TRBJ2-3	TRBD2	CASSLDRGRETDTQYF	TGTGCCAGCAGCTTAGACCGGGGGAGGGAGACAGATACGCAGTATTTT
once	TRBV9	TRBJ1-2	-	CASSAGLATGGYTF	TGTGCCAGCAGCGCAGGACTGGCGACTGGTGGCTACACCTTC
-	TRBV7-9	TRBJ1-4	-	CASTSEGTFSTNEKLFF	TGTGCCAGCACATCAGAGGGTACTTTCTCAACTAATGAAAAACTGTTTTTT
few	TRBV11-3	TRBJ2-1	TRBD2	CASSSEATSSSYNEQFF	TGTGCCAGCAGCTCAGAAGCGACTAGCAGTTCCTACAATGAGCAGTTCTTC
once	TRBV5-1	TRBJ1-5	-	CASSLNGGNQPQHF	TGCGCCAGCAGCTTGAACGGAGGGAATCAGCCCCAGCATTTT
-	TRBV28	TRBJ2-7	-	CASSSPGKAYEQYF	TGTGCCAGCAGTTCCCCAGGGAAAGCCTACGAGCAGTACTTC
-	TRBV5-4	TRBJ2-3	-	CASSFPAADTQYF	TGTGCCAGCAGCTTTCCAGCGGCAGATACGCAGTATTTT
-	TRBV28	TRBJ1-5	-	CASSLRQGNNQPQHF	TGTGCCAGCAGTTTACGGCAGGGTAACAATCAGCCCCAGCATTTT
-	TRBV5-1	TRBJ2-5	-	CASNKDPGPQETQYF	TGCGCCAGCAATAAAGATCCGGGACCCCAAGAGACCCAGTACTTC
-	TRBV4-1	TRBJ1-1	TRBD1	CASSLIRGKNTEAFF	TGCGCCAGCAGCCTAATCAGGGGGAAGAACACTGAAGCTTTCTTT
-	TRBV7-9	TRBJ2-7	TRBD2	CASSRREGYEQYF	TGTGCCAGCAGCCGTCGGGAGGGCTACGAGCAGTACTTC
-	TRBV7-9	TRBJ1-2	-	CASSGGGYTF	TGTGCCAGCAGCGGGGGCGGCTACACCTTC
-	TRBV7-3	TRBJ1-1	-	CASSLVWNTEAFF	TGTGCCAGCAGCTTAGTTTGGAACACTGAAGCTTTCTTT
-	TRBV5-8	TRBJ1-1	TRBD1	CASSPRDRGRNTEAFF	TGTGCCAGCAGCCCCCGGGACAGGGGGCGGAACACTGAAGCTTTCTTT
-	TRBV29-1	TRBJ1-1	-	CSGGSRPGTDTEAFF	TGCAGCGGCGGAAGTCGGCCAGGGACGGACACTGAAGCTTTCTTT
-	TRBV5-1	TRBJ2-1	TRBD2	CASSSNPSGAYNEQFF	TGCGCCAGCAGCTCCAACCCTAGCGGGGCTTACAATGAGCAGTTCTTC
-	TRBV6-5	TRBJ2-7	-	CASSYSGTDTYEQYF	TGTGCCAGCAGTTATTCCGGGACCGATACCTACGAGCAGTACTTC
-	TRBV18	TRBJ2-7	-	CASSPDYEQYF	TGTGCCAGCTCACCCGATTACGAGCAGTACTTC
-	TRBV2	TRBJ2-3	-	CASSPAISTDTQYF	TGTGCCAGCAGTCCGGCAATCAGCACAGATACGCAGTATTTT
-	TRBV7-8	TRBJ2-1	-	CASSLGVRGEQFF	TGTGCCAGCAGCTTGGGAGTGCGGGGCGAGCAGTTCTTC
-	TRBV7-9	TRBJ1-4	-	CASSLADGTNEKLFF	TGTGCCAGCAGCTTAGCGGACGGGACTAATGAAAAACTGTTTTTT
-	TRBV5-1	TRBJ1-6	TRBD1	CASSLGIPGQGTLGSPLHF	TGCGCCAGCAGCTTGGGGATCCCGGGACAGGGAACGCTAGGTTCACCCCTCCACTTT
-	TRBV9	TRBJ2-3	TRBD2	CASSVVGLAHSTDTQYF	TGTGCCAGCAGCGTAGTTGGACTAGCGCATAGCACAGATACGCAGTATTTT
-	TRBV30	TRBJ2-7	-	CAWRGGYLYEQYF	TGTGCCTGGAGGGGGGGATACCTCTACGAGCAGTACTTC
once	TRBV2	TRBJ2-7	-	CASRALSGASDEQYF	TGTGCCAGCAGGGCCCTCTCGGGAGCTAGCGACGAGCAGTACTTC
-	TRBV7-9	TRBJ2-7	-	CASSDRQDPYEQYF	TGTGCCAGCAGCGATCGACAGGACCCCTACGAGCAGTACTTC
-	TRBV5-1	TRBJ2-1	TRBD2	CASSSLSGTSGLSEQFF	TGCGCCAGCAGCTCGTTATCTGGGACTAGCGGCCTCAGTGAGCAGTTCTTC
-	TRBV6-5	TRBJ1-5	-	CASSYYRDSNQPQHF	TGTGCCAGCAGTTACTATAGGGACAGCAATCAGCCCCAGCATTTT